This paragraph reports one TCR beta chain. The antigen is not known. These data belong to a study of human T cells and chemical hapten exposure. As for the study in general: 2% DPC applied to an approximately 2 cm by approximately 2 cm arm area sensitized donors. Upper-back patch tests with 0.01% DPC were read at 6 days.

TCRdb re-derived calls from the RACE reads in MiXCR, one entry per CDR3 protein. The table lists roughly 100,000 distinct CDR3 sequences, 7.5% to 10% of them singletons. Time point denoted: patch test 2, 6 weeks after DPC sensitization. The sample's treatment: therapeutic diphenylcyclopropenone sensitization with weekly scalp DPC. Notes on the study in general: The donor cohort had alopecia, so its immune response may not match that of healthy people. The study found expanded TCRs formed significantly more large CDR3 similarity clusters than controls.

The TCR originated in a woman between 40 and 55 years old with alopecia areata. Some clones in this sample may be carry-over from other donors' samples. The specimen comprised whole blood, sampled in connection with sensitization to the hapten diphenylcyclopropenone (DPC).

CDR3 nucleotide sequence: TGTGCCAGCAGTTACCCCGGGACAGGGGGCTGGATCAATGAGCAGTTCTTC. It codes for CASSYPGTGGWINEQFF. The V gene is TRBV6-2 or TRBV6-3, the J gene TRBJ2-1, with 12 positions matching TRBD1. The V gene end was trimmed by 2 bases and the J gene end by 6 bases; junction bases not matched to a gene: 8. The CDR3 consists of 17 residues. The germline V gene encodes CDR1 MNHEY and CDR2 SVGEGT.